This is a list of T cell receptor beta chains from one sample in a study of blood T cell repertoires in COVID-19. Sequencing used immunoSEQ multiplex PCR; TCRdb keeps in-frame clones, though not all of them. The data show roughly 190,000 clones, with 75% to 90% seen just once and less than 9% held by the top ten. Sequencing was performed on peripheral blood. The source of these receptors is a woman aged 55-70 years with acute or convalescent COVID-19. The CDR3 runs from the conserved cysteine through the conserved F or W. The D gene is left open where the match is weak. Part of the rows lack a size; the others show once, few, many or a class for expanded clones.

D gene	V gene	clone size	J gene	CDR3 DNA	CDR3 protein
TRBD1	TRBV28	-	TRBJ1-2	TGTGCCAGCAGTTACCCTACAGGGGGCGATCGTGGCTACACCTTC	CASSYPTGGDRGYTF
-	TRBV7-8	-	TRBJ1-5	TGTGCCAGCGAGTCAGGGGCTCGAAATAGCAATCAGCCCCAGCATTTT	CASESGARNSNQPQHF
-	TRBV5-1	-	TRBJ1-2	TGCGCCAGCAGCTTGTCAGGGTTAAACTATGGCTACACCTTC	CASSLSGLNYGYTF
-	TRBV3-1/TRBV3-2	-	TRBJ2-2	TGTGCCAGCAGACAGTTAACCACCGGGGAGCTGTTTTTT	CASRQLTTGELFF
-	TRBV7-2	-	TRBJ2-1	TGTGCCAGCAGTCCTGTTATTAGAAGTGAGCAGTTCTTC	CASSPVIRSEQFF
TRBD1	TRBV30	-	TRBJ1-2	TGTGCCTGGAGTGGACAGGGCTATGGCTACACCTTC	CAWSGQGYGYTF
TRBD1	TRBV6-6	once	TRBJ1-6	TGTGCCAGCAGACCCCCCGGGACAGGGAATCCACCCCTCCACTTT	CASRPPGTGNPPLHF
-	TRBV7-9	-	TRBJ1-4	TGTGCCAGCAGCTCCTTGAATGAAAAACTGTTTTTT	CASSSLNEKLFF
-	TRBV3-1/TRBV3-2	few	TRBJ1-1	TGTGCCAGCAGCCTCAATCCGGGCACTGAAGCTTTCTTT	CASSLNPGTEAFF
-	TRBV6-6	-	TRBJ1-5	TGTGCCAGCAGCTATTATGAGGGAAAGGCCCAGCATTTT	CASSYYEGKAQHF
TRBD2	TRBV6-5	-	TRBJ2-2	TGTGCCAGCAGTCCTAGCGGAACGAACACCGGGGAGCTGTTTTTT	CASSPSGTNTGELFF
TRBD1	TRBV10-3	-	TRBJ2-2	TGTGCCATCAGTATTACAGGGGGCACCGGGGAGCTGTTTTTT	CAISITGGTGELFF
-	TRBV4-1	-	TRBJ1-5	TGCGCCAGCAGCCCCCACGCGACAGGAGGTAAGCCCCAGCATTTT	CASSPHATGGKPQHF
-	TRBV27	-	TRBJ1-6	TGTGCCAGCAGCCTTTACTCCTATAATTCACCCCTCCACTTT	CASSLYSYNSPLHF
-	TRBV4-1	-	TRBJ1-4	TGCGCCAGCAGCCAGCAGGGGTCGAGAAATGAAAAACTGTTTTTT	CASSQQGSRNEKLFF
TRBD1	TRBV30	-	TRBJ2-5	TGTGCCTGGAGTACAGGGGGCGGGGGAGAGACCCAGTACTTC	CAWSTGGGGETQYF
TRBD2	TRBV18	-	TRBJ2-1	TGTGCCAGCTCACCCTTAGCGGGCGTCCACAATGAGCAGTTCTTC	CASSPLAGVHNEQFF
-	TRBV5-1	-	TRBJ1-2	TGCGCCAGCAGCTTCGGGCAGGAGGGTGGCTACACCTTC	CASSFGQEGGYTF
-	TRBV4-1	-	TRBJ1-5	TGCGCCAGCAGCCAATTACCCACAGGTAATCAGCCCCAGCATTTT	CASSQLPTGNQPQHF
-	TRBV5-8	-	TRBJ1-1	TGTGCCAGCAGTCTCCTCGGGGGGGAGTCTGAAGCTTTCTTT	CASSLLGGESEAFF
-	TRBV27	-	TRBJ1-2	TGTGCCAGCAGTCTAAGTCGGGGCTATGGCTACACCTTC	CASSLSRGYGYTF
-	TRBV3-1/TRBV3-2	-	TRBJ2-1	TGTGCCAGTGGGGGCGACAATGAGCAGTTCTTC	CASGGDNEQFF
-	TRBV5-1	-	TRBJ1-1	TGCGCCAGCAGCTTGGAAGGCCAGGGTGAAGCTTTCTTT	CASSLEGQGEAFF
TRBD2	TRBV19	few	TRBJ2-1	TGTGCCAGTAACGGACTAGCGGGCAATGAGCAGTTCTTC	CASNGLAGNEQFF
TRBD1	TRBV29-1	-	TRBJ1-6	TGCAGCGTTATCGCCAGGGGGATCCTCTCACCCCTCCACTTT	CSVIARGILSPLHF
TRBD2	TRBV28	-	TRBJ2-2	TGTGCCAGCAGCTGGACTAGCGGGAGGTCCGGGGAGCTGTTTTTT	CASSWTSGRSGELFF
TRBD2	TRBV9	-	TRBJ2-3	TGTGCCAGCAGCGTAGGACCTTCGGGGGGAGATACGCAGTATTTT	CASSVGPSGGDTQYF
-	TRBV6-4	few	TRBJ1-6	TGTGCCAGCAGTGAGCTTATTACGAGAGATTCACCCCTCCACTTT	CASSELITRDSPLHF
-	TRBV19	-	TRBJ1-5	TGTGCCAGCCGTTGGGACATCAATCAGCCCCAGCATTTT	CASRWDINQPQHF